A selection of T cell receptor beta chains follows, all from one sample in a study of cytomegalovirus exposure and HLA in healthy donors. Clones were sequenced by immunoSEQ multiplex PCR, and TCRdb holds only the in-frame ones, with some missing. This sample yields about 120,000 clones, of which roughly two thirds are seen a single time; around 1.6% belongs to the top ten. The specimen sequenced was PBMCs. Every receptor here comes from a man between 25 and 39 years old in good health and CMV-seropositive. The CDR3 runs from the conserved cysteine through the conserved F or W. A D gene is named only where the DNA matches it firmly. Size values are once, few and many counts, or a class for expanded clones, and some rows have none.

abundance: .
v_gene: TRBV27
d_gene: TRBD2
len: 16
j_gene: TRBJ2-1
CDR3aa: CASSPRTSGSIYEQFF
CDR3nt: TGTGCCAGCAGTCCAAGGACTAGCGGGAGTATATATGAGCAGTTCTTC

abundance: .
v_gene: TRBV4-1
d_gene: .
len: 15
j_gene: TRBJ2-7
CDR3aa: CASSQGRGNSYEQYF
CDR3nt: TGCGCCAGCAGCCAAGGAAGAGGGAACTCCTACGAGCAGTACTTC

abundance: .
v_gene: TRBV14
d_gene: .
len: 13
j_gene: TRBJ2-5
CDR3aa: CASSLRGRETQYF
CDR3nt: TGTGCCAGCAGCCTCCGGGGGAGGGAGACCCAGTACTTC

abundance: .
v_gene: TRBV7-9
d_gene: TRBD1
len: 15
j_gene: TRBJ1-1
CDR3aa: CSSSGRDRADTEAFF
CDR3nt: TGTTCCAGCAGCGGCCGGGACAGGGCTGACACTGAAGCTTTCTTT

abundance: .
v_gene: TRBV28
d_gene: .
len: 15
j_gene: TRBJ2-3
CDR3aa: CASTTLAEYTDTQYF
CDR3nt: TGTGCCAGCACAACCCTGGCGGAGTACACAGATACGCAGTATTTT

abundance: .
v_gene: TRBV13
d_gene: TRBD2
len: 15
j_gene: TRBJ2-5
CDR3aa: CASSLAAGVGETQYF
CDR3nt: TGTGCCAGCAGCTTAGCAGCGGGAGTTGGAGAGACCCAGTACTTC

abundance: once
v_gene: TRBV30
d_gene: .
len: 15
j_gene: TRBJ2-3
CDR3aa: CAWSPAGRSTDTQYF
CDR3nt: TGTGCCTGGAGTCCCGCGGGACGCAGCACAGATACGCAGTATTTT

abundance: .
v_gene: TRBV6-6
d_gene: TRBD1
len: 14
j_gene: TRBJ2-7
CDR3aa: CASSTDRATGEQYF
CDR3nt: TGTGCCAGCAGTACTGACAGGGCGACGGGCGAGCAGTACTTC

abundance: .
v_gene: TRBV5-1
d_gene: .
len: 16
j_gene: TRBJ1-3
CDR3aa: CASSPVVGAAGNTIYF
CDR3nt: TGCGCCAGCAGCCCGGTCGTGGGGGCTGCGGGAAACACCATATATTTT

abundance: .
v_gene: TRBV5-1
d_gene: TRBD1
len: 14
j_gene: TRBJ2-3
CDR3aa: CASSLATGLDTQYF
CDR3nt: TGCGCCAGCAGCTTGGCGACAGGGCTGGATACGCAGTATTTT

abundance: .
v_gene: TRBV7-2
d_gene: .
len: 15
j_gene: TRBJ2-7
CDR3aa: CASSQGVAGGREQYF
CDR3nt: TGTGCCAGCAGCCAGGGGGTGGCGGGTGGGAGGGAGCAGTACTTC

abundance: .
v_gene: TRBV12-5
d_gene: TRBD2
len: 15
j_gene: TRBJ2-7
CDR3aa: CASGLAGLAEYEQYF
CDR3nt: TGTGCTAGTGGTTTGGCGGGACTAGCGGAATACGAGCAGTACTTC

abundance: .
v_gene: TRBV5-6
d_gene: .
len: 15
j_gene: TRBJ1-1
CDR3aa: CASSLRDIMNTEAFF
CDR3nt: TGTGCCAGCAGCTTGCGCGACATCATGAACACTGAAGCTTTCTTT

abundance: .
v_gene: TRBV27
d_gene: .
len: 18
j_gene: TRBJ2-1
CDR3aa: CASSTWTGRESSYNEQFF
CDR3nt: TGTGCCAGCAGTACCTGGACAGGGAGGGAAAGTTCCTACAATGAGCAGTTCTTC

abundance: .
v_gene: TRBV9
d_gene: TRBD2
len: 18
j_gene: TRBJ2-1
CDR3aa: CASSVEGGGGSGRNEQFF
CDR3nt: TGTGCCAGCAGCGTAGAGGGAGGAGGAGGTAGCGGGAGGAATGAGCAGTTCTTC

abundance: .
v_gene: TRBV6-5
d_gene: .
len: 16
j_gene: TRBJ1-3
CDR3aa: CASSYSINPGWNTIYF
CDR3nt: TGTGCCAGCAGTTACTCGATCAACCCAGGGTGGAACACCATATATTTT

abundance: .
v_gene: TRBV29-1
d_gene: .
len: 13
j_gene: TRBJ1-2
CDR3aa: CSVRQAANYGYTF
CDR3nt: TGCAGCGTCCGACAGGCCGCTAACTATGGCTACACCTTC

abundance: .
v_gene: TRBV7-2
d_gene: .
len: 11
j_gene: TRBJ2-7
CDR3aa: CASSVKREQYF
CDR3nt: TGTGCCAGCAGCGTCAAGCGTGAGCAGTACTTC

abundance: .
v_gene: TRBV28
d_gene: .
len: 17
j_gene: TRBJ2-7
CDR3aa: CASSSKGWYGREYEQYF
CDR3nt: TGTGCCAGCAGTTCAAAGGGGTGGTACGGGCGGGAATACGAGCAGTACTTC

abundance: .
v_gene: TRBV5-5
d_gene: .
len: 13
j_gene: TRBJ1-1
CDR3aa: CASSPHFNTEAFF
CDR3nt: TGTGCCAGCAGCCCTCACTTCAACACTGAAGCTTTCTTT

abundance: .
v_gene: TRBV11-3
d_gene: .
len: 15
j_gene: TRBJ2-3
CDR3aa: CASSLDYRTTDTQYF
CDR3nt: TGTGCCAGCAGCTTAGATTACAGGACCACAGATACGCAGTATTTT

abundance: .
v_gene: TRBV5-1
d_gene: .
len: 14
j_gene: TRBJ2-1
CDR3aa: CASSSRTDYNEQFF
CDR3nt: TGCGCCAGCAGCTCCCGGACAGATTACAATGAGCAGTTCTTC

abundance: .
v_gene: TRBV27
d_gene: .
len: 13
j_gene: TRBJ2-3
CDR3aa: CASSWGRRDAQYF
CDR3nt: TGTGCCAGCAGTTGGGGACGGCGGGATGCGCAGTATTTT

abundance: .
v_gene: TRBV5-6
d_gene: TRBD1
len: 19
j_gene: TRBJ2-7
CDR3aa: CASSQETVLGTGTAYEQYF
CDR3nt: TGTGCCAGCAGCCAAGAAACCGTACTCGGGACAGGGACGGCCTACGAGCAGTACTTC

abundance: .
v_gene: TRBV10-2
d_gene: .
len: 15
j_gene: TRBJ1-2
CDR3aa: CASSPGLGTLYGYTF
CDR3nt: TGCGCCAGCAGCCCCGGACTTGGAACCCTCTATGGCTACACCTTC

abundance: .
v_gene: TRBV19
d_gene: .
len: 13
j_gene: TRBJ2-2
CDR3aa: CASSPHGSGELFF
CDR3nt: TGTGCCAGTAGTCCCCACGGGTCCGGGGAGCTGTTTTTT

abundance: .
v_gene: TRBV18
d_gene: .
len: 16
j_gene: TRBJ1-1
CDR3aa: CASSPIYRNKNTEAFF
CDR3nt: TGTGCCAGCTCACCCATCTACAGGAATAAAAACACTGAAGCTTTCTTT

abundance: few
v_gene: TRBV28
d_gene: .
len: 16
j_gene: TRBJ1-1
CDR3aa: CASSLGRGTMNTEAFF
CDR3nt: TGTGCCAGCAGTTTAGGTAGGGGCACGATGAACACTGAAGCTTTCTTT

abundance: .
v_gene: TRBV18
d_gene: .
len: 17
j_gene: TRBJ2-4
CDR3aa: CASSLTVTPIAKNIQYF
CDR3nt: TGTGCCAGCTCTCTTACAGTTACCCCAATAGCCAAAAACATTCAGTACTTC

abundance: few
v_gene: TRBV25-1
d_gene: TRBD2
len: 15
j_gene: TRBJ2-7
CDR3aa: CASSAPGLAVYEQYF
CDR3nt: TGTGCCAGCAGTGCGCCGGGACTAGCGGTCTACGAGCAGTACTTC

abundance: .
v_gene: TRBV6-1
d_gene: .
len: 14
j_gene: TRBJ1-2
CDR3aa: CASISSGNHYGYTF
CDR3nt: TGTGCCAGCATCAGTTCCGGGAACCACTATGGCTACACCTTC

abundance: .
v_gene: TRBV11-3
d_gene: .
len: 14
j_gene: TRBJ2-3
CDR3aa: CASSFGTSTDTQYF
CDR3nt: TGTGCCAGCAGCTTCGGGACTAGCACAGATACGCAGTATTTT

abundance: .
v_gene: TRBV28
d_gene: .
len: 14
j_gene: TRBJ2-7
CDR3aa: CASSYPEGSYEQYF
CDR3nt: TGTGCCAGCAGTTACCCCGAGGGCTCCTACGAGCAGTACTTC

abundance: .
v_gene: TRBV5-5
d_gene: TRBD2
len: 16
j_gene: TRBJ2-3
CDR3aa: CASSLVAGLSTDTQYF
CDR3nt: TGTGCCAGCAGCTTAGTAGCGGGACTGTCCACAGATACGCAGTATTTT

abundance: .
v_gene: TRBV5-1
d_gene: .
len: 16
j_gene: TRBJ1-1
CDR3aa: CASSHLFLQGSTEAFF
CDR3nt: TGCGCCAGCAGCCATCTATTTTTACAGGGAAGCACTGAAGCTTTCTTT

abundance: .
v_gene: TRBV5-1
d_gene: .
len: 13
j_gene: TRBJ1-1
CDR3aa: CASSLEGGTEAFF
CDR3nt: TGCGCCAGCAGCTTAGAGGGCGGAACTGAAGCTTTCTTT

abundance: .
v_gene: TRBV2
d_gene: TRBD1
len: 14
j_gene: TRBJ1-2
CDR3aa: CASPLTGGSYGYTF
CDR3nt: TGTGCCAGCCCTCTTACAGGGGGCTCCTATGGCTACACCTTC

abundance: .
v_gene: TRBV27
d_gene: .
len: 16
j_gene: TRBJ2-3
CDR3aa: CASRFGTSIGADTQYF
CDR3nt: TGTGCCAGCAGGTTTGGGACTTCCATCGGAGCAGATACGCAGTATTTT

abundance: .
v_gene: TRBV6-1
d_gene: .
len: 18
j_gene: TRBJ2-3
CDR3aa: CASSEIRTRAGSTDTQYF
CDR3nt: TGTGCCAGCAGTGAAATAAGGACCAGGGCGGGGAGCACAGATACGCAGTATTTT

abundance: .
v_gene: TRBV27
d_gene: .
len: 17
j_gene: TRBJ2-1
CDR3aa: CASSHHFRYEAHNEQFF
CDR3nt: TGTGCCAGCAGTCATCACTTCCGGTACGAAGCCCACAATGAGCAGTTCTTC

abundance: few
v_gene: TRBV14
d_gene: TRBD2
len: 16
j_gene: TRBJ2-1
CDR3aa: CASSQALLAGGAEQFF
CDR3nt: TGTGCCAGCAGCCAAGCCTTACTAGCGGGAGGGGCTGAGCAGTTCTTC

abundance: .
v_gene: TRBV5-1
d_gene: .
len: 16
j_gene: TRBJ1-6
CDR3aa: CASSWAGGTDNSPLHF
CDR3nt: TGCGCCAGCAGCTGGGCGGGGGGCACGGATAATTCACCCCTCCACTTT

abundance: .
v_gene: TRBV4-2
d_gene: TRBD1
len: 15
j_gene: TRBJ1-3
CDR3aa: CASSQDRVYGNTIYF
CDR3nt: TGTGCCAGCAGCCAGGACAGGGTTTACGGAAACACCATATATTTT

abundance: .
v_gene: TRBV28
d_gene: .
len: 16
j_gene: TRBJ2-7
CDR3aa: CASRNGNRVSLNEQYF
CDR3nt: TGTGCCAGCAGGAACGGGAATAGGGTTTCCCTCAACGAGCAGTACTTC

abundance: .
v_gene: TRBV11-2
d_gene: TRBD2
len: 14
j_gene: TRBJ2-1
CDR3aa: CASSSGLAGQRQFF
CDR3nt: TGTGCCAGCAGCTCCGGACTAGCGGGGCAGCGGCAGTTCTTC

abundance: .
v_gene: TRBV7-9
d_gene: TRBD1
len: 12
j_gene: TRBJ2-1
CDR3aa: CASSLDRVEQFF
CDR3nt: TGTGCCAGCAGCTTGGACAGGGTCGAGCAGTTCTTC

abundance: .
v_gene: TRBV6-6
d_gene: TRBD2
len: 14
j_gene: TRBJ2-7
CDR3aa: CASSYGTSGNEQYF
CDR3nt: TGTGCCAGCAGTTACGGGACTAGCGGGAACGAGCAGTACTTC

abundance: .
v_gene: TRBV4-1
d_gene: TRBD2
len: 17
j_gene: TRBJ2-7
CDR3aa: CASSQDLRLAGSYEQYF
CDR3nt: TGCGCCAGCAGCCAAGATCTCCGACTAGCGGGCTCCTACGAGCAGTACTTC

abundance: .
v_gene: TRBV5-1
d_gene: .
len: 16
j_gene: TRBJ2-6
CDR3aa: CASSLRTYSGANVLTF
CDR3nt: TGCGCCAGCAGCTTACGGACATACTCTGGGGCCAACGTCCTGACTTTC